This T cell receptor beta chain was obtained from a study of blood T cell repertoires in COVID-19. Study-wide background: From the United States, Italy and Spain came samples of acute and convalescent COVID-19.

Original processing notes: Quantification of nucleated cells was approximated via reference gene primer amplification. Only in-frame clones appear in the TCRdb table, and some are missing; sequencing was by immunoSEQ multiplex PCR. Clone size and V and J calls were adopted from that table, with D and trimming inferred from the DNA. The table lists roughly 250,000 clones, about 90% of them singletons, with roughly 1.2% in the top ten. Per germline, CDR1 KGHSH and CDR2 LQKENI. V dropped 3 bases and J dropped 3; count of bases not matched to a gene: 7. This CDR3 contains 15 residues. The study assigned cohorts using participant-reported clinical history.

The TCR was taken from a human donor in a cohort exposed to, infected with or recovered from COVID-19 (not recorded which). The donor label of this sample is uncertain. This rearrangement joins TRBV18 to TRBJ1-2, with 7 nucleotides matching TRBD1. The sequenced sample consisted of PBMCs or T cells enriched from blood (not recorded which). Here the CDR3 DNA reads TGTGCCAGCTCACCTCGCAGGGGGATCTACTATGGCTACACCTTC. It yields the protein CASSPRRGIYYGYTF.